This T cell receptor (beta chain) was sequenced for a study of blood T cells in healthy people across ages. With a J-beta primer mix and a sample-barcoded 5' primer, a second PCR ran 7 to 11 cycles. TCRdb redid the calling of the 5' RACE reads with MiXCR, one entry per CDR3 protein. This table has 700,000 to 900,000 distinct CDR3 sequences, 25% to 30% appearing once. Regarding the study as a whole: Per million T cells, TCR beta diversity dropped roughly linearly as age increased.

This clonotype has a single count. The antigen is not known. This same sample was also taken into another study, of T cells of mothers and their children.

The sample consisted of blood. The clonotype comes from a boy between 10 and 17 years old in good health.

For the CDR3, the DNA is TGTGCCAGCAGCGTAACTGTTACAGGGGGATACGAGCAGTTCTTC. Its protein product is CASSVTVTGGYEQFF. The chain uses TRBV7-9 and TRBJ2-1; 8 bases match TRBD1. Trimming cost V 5 bases and J 10 bases; bases outside gene matches: 13. CDR1 and CDR2 (germline): SEHNR, FQNEAQ (reference sequence). There are 15 residues in the CDR3.